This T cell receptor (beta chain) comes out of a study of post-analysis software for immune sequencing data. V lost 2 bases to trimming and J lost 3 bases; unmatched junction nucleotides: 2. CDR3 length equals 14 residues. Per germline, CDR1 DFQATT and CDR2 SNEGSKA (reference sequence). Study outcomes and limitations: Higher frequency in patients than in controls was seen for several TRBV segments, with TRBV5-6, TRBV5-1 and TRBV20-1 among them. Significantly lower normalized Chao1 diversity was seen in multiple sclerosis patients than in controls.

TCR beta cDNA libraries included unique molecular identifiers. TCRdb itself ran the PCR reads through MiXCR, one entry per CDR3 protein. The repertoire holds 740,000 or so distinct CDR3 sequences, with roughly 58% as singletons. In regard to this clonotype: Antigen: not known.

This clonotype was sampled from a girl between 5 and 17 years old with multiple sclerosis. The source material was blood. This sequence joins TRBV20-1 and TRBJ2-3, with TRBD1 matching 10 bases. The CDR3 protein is CSARRDRGTDTQYF. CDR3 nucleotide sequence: TGCAGTGCTAGAAGGGACAGGGGAACAGATACGCAGTATTTT.